One and the same sample provided the 18 T cell receptor beta chains below, sequenced in a study of T cell responses to AZD1222 COVID-19 vaccine. Method: immunoSEQ multiplex PCR; TCRdb's copy keeps in-frame clones and lacks some. This sample has about 160,000 clones, with around 90% found just once. The material sequenced was peripheral blood, taken on day 0 of MenACWY control vaccination. These receptors originate from an adult in good health.

This chain connects TRBV3-1 (or the pseudogene TRBV3-2) to TRBJ2-1; no clear D gene. The CDR3 is made up of 17 amino acids. Germline V gives CDR1 LGHDT, CDR2 YNNKEL (reference sequence). The germline V and J ends were trimmed by 5 bases and 0 bases, with 17 bases remaining between them. CDR3 residues: CASSNRVFASSYNEQFF. As DNA, the CDR3 is TGTGCCAGCAGCAATAGGGTTTTCGCTAGCTCCTACAATGAGCAGTTCTTC.

The V call is TRBV19, the J call TRBJ1-4, with D perhaps TRBD1 (5 bases). The CDR3 covers 14 residues. Trimming cost V 6 bases and J 8 bases, with 16 bases left between them. Germline V gives CDR1 LNHDA, CDR2 SQIVND (reference sequence). CDR3 sequence (DNA): TGTGCCAGTAGACGGACGGGGCAGGGAGAAAAACTGTTTTTT. Its translation is CASRRTGQGEKLFF.

The chain uses TRBV15 and TRBJ1-1, with TRBD1 matching over 11 bases. The CDR3 has 16 residues. V lost 2 bases, J lost 7 bases, and 9 bases stayed unmatched. The germline V gene encodes CDR1 LNHNV and CDR2 YYDKDF (reference sequence). CDR3 nucleotides: TGTGCCACCAGCAGAACGTTGGACAGGGGGCGTAATGAAGCTTTCTTT. Translation gives CATSRTLDRGRNEAFF. The variable domain in full, completed from reference TRBV15 and TRBJ1-1, reads DAMVIQNPRYQVTQFGKPVTLSCSQTLNHNVMYWYQQKSSQAPKLLFHYYDKDFNNEADTPDNFQSRRPNTSFCFLDIRSPGLGDTAMYLCATSRTLDRGRNEAFFGQGTRLTVV.

The rearrangement uses TRBV19 and TRBJ1-2; possible D gene TRBD1, 5 bases. The CDR3 has 14 amino acids. The germline V and J ends were trimmed by 3 bases and 1 base, with 9 bases remaining between them. Germline assignment: CDR1 LNHDA and CDR2 SQIVND (reference sequence). The CDR3 region is CASSIGRDNYGYTF. The CDR3 DNA reads as TGTGCCAGTAGTATTGGCAGGGATAACTATGGCTACACCTTC.

This clone appeared a single time. The chain carries TRBV28 and TRBJ2-7; D is uncertain. The V end was cut by 6 bases, the J end by 7 bases, with 22 bases between. Germline CDR1 reads MDHEN; CDR2 reads SYDVKM. This CDR3 region has 15 residues. CDR3: CASSPSKTYTREQYF. The CDR3 nucleotides read TGTGCCAGCAGCCCTTCAAAGACCTACACGCGGGAGCAGTACTTC.

The chain employs TRBV10-3 and TRBJ2-2; 7 bases fit TRBD1. CDR1 is ENHRY and CDR2 is SYGVKD in the germline V gene. Trimming took 5 bases from V and 4 from J; bases not matched to a gene: 4. The length of the CDR3 is 14 residues. The chain's CDR3 is CAISQGVGTGELFF. For the CDR3, the DNA is TGTGCCATCAGTCAGGGGGTCGGCACCGGGGAGCTGTTTTTT.

This chain joins TRBV15 and TRBJ1-3, with a weak D call TRBD1 (5 bases). Looked up from germline, CDR1 is LNHNV and CDR2 is YYDKDF (reference sequence). The V end lost 0 bases, the J end lost 0 bases, and 12 bases lay between the germline ends. There are 17 residues in the CDR3. CDR3: CATSRDLGTFSGNTIYF. In DNA form, the CDR3 reads TGTGCCACCAGCAGAGATCTAGGGACCTTCTCTGGAAACACCATATATTTT.

CDR3 nucleotides: TGTGCCAGTAGTACCCGAGGGGGTCGGGCTTTCTTT. Protein product: CASSTRGGRAFF. The chain has TRBV19 and TRBJ1-1; possibly TRBD1 for D (6 bases). The CDR3 consists of 12 residues. V was clipped by 4 bases and J by 11 bases, with 14 bases between them. Germline loops: CDR1 LNHDA, CDR2 SQIVND (reference sequence).

V and J are TRBV25-1 and TRBJ1-2; D uncertain. Germline values: CDR1 MGHDK, CDR2 SYGVNS. The germline V and J ends were trimmed by 4 bases and 5 bases, with 17 bases remaining between them. The CDR3 spans 15 residues. The CDR3 DNA reads as TGTGCCAGCAGTGGGACTGACCGGCGGAGGTATGGCTACACCTTC. It yields the protein CASSGTDRRRYGYTF.

This clone was observed a single time. This rearrangement joins TRBV3-1 (or the pseudogene TRBV3-2) to TRBJ2-2; TRBD1 agrees at 10 bases. This CDR3 comprises 20 residues. Per the germline V gene, CDR1 is LGHDT and CDR2 is YNNKEL (reference sequence). After removal of 0 bases from V and 3 bases from J, the junction contained 13 bases not matched to a gene. CDR3 bases: TGTGCCAGCAGCCAAGATCGGGGAGGCCCGGACAGGGGGGACACCGGGGAGCTGTTTTTT. Protein product: CASSQDRGGPDRGDTGELFF.

The gene calls are TRBV2 and TRBJ2-2; the D is unclear. The length of the CDR3 is 13 residues. CDR1 SNHLY and CDR2 FYNNEI come from the germline V gene. Trimming left V 1 base short and J 6 bases short, with 6 bases between. The CDR3 DNA reads TGTGCCAGCAGTGAAGGCTTCCCCGGGGAGCTGTTTTTT. Protein: CASSEGFPGELFF.

J is TRBJ1-1 and V is TRBV18; 7 nucleotides line up with TRBD1. There are 17 residues in the CDR3. Looked up from germline, CDR1 is KGHSH and CDR2 is LQKENI. The junction had 11 bases not matched to a gene; V was cut back by 4 bases and J by 0 bases. CDR3 DNA: TGTGCCAGCTCACTGAACCGACAGGGTGGAATGAACACTGAAGCTTTCTTT. It codes for CASSLNRQGGMNTEAFF.

CDR3 protein: CASREETQYF. The CDR3 DNA reads as TGTGCCAGCAGAGAGGAGACCCAGTACTTC. The chain employs TRBV27 and TRBJ2-5; D gene uncertain. This CDR3 comprises 10 residues. The germline V gene encodes CDR1 MNHEY and CDR2 SMNVEV (reference sequence). Trimming stripped 6 bases from V and 5 bases from J, with 4 bases between.

Of note for this clone: This specimen includes other DNA sequences encoding the same CDR3. The V call is TRBV7-2, the J call TRBJ2-7, with TRBD1 as a possible D gene (6 bases). Looked up from germline, CDR1 is SGHTA and CDR2 is FQGNSA. CDR3 length equals 12 residues. Trimming cost V 4 bases and J 4 bases, with 8 bases left between them. CDR3 sequence (DNA): TGTGCCAGCAGCTCGGACAGATACGAGCAGTACTTC. Its translation is CASSSDRYEQYF.

The genes are TRBV6-5 and TRBJ1-1; 9 nucleotides line up with TRBD1. The V gene end was trimmed by 6 bases and the J gene end by 8 bases; junction bases not matched to a gene: 10. This CDR3 has 14 residues. Germline V lookup: CDR1 MNHEY, CDR2 SVGAGI. CDR3 loop: CASRGSSGTGEAFF. The CDR3 DNA reads as TGTGCCAGCAGGGGATCCTCCGGGACAGGGGAAGCTTTCTTT.

This chain joins TRBV6-5 and TRBJ1-5, with 7 nucleotides matching TRBD1. The germline V gene has CDR1 MNHEY and CDR2 SVGAGI. V lost 7 bases to trimming and J lost 0 bases; unmatched junction nucleotides: 6. The CDR3 is 15 residues long. The CDR3 sequence: CASNPGTDSNQPQHF. Here the CDR3 DNA reads TGTGCCAGCAACCCCGGGACAGATAGCAATCAGCCCCAGCATTTT.

This chain connects TRBV7-2 to TRBJ2-3; 10 bases align to TRBD2. This CDR3 has 15 residues. J gave up 4 bases and V 2 bases, and 3 bases lay outside the gene matches. The germline CDR1 and CDR2 sequences are SGHTA and FQGNSA. Written as DNA, the CDR3 is TGTGCCAGCAGCTTACTAGCGGGAGTCCCAGATACGCAGTATTTT. This gives the protein CASSLLAGVPDTQYF.

This clone has only one observation. The chain carries TRBV3-1 (or the pseudogene TRBV3-2) and TRBJ1-6; no reliable D call. The germline V gene has CDR1 LGHDT and CDR2 YNNKEL (reference sequence). Deletions cut 8 bases from V and 10 bases from J, with 18 bases between. The CDR3 consists of 14 residues. The CDR3 is CASSPVRGGSPLHF. The CDR3 DNA sequence: TGTGCCAGCTCCCCTGTGCGGGGTGGGTCACCCCTCCACTTT.